One and the same sample provided the 31 T cell receptor beta chains below, sequenced in a study of T cells expressing NK-cell markers (TCRdb year 2020). Libraries were constructed by 5' RACE. TCRdb lists the instrument as Illumina HiSeq 2000. Each CDR3 protein sequence appears as one entry after TCRdb reprocessed the reads, and no DNA is included. The table of this sample itemizes hundreds of thousands of distinct CDR3 sequences. Around 4.9% of the sample comes from the top ten. The sample consisted of blood T cells: a sorted CD56 or NKG2C T cell subset, CD4+ or CD8+ T cells, or bulk PBMC T cells (not recorded which). These receptors all stem from a man aged 18-70 years in good health.

The gene calls are TRBV6-1 and TRBJ1-2; TCRdb proposes TRBD1, but this gene call is untestable without DNA. Germline CDR1 reads MNHNS; CDR2 reads SASEGT. The CDR3 runs to 13 residues. The CDR3 here is CASRGTGSTGYTF.

V is TRBV27 and J is TRBJ2-7; absent DNA, TCRdb's TRBD1 call cannot be checked. The CDR3 has 16 amino acids. Germline CDR1 MNHEY, CDR2 SMNVEV (reference sequence). The CDR3: CASLRMGGLSSYEQYF.

J is TRBJ2-7 and V is TRBV5-5; TCRdb gives TRBD1 as the D gene, but with no DNA this cannot be confirmed. Germline V gene data show CDR1 as SGHKS and CDR2 as YYEKEE (reference sequence). The CDR3 is 14 amino acids. CDR3 residues: CASSTYGTAYEQYF.

V is TRBV6-1 and J is TRBJ2-1; the D gene TCRdb calls, TRBD1, cannot be checked with no DNA. The CDR3 totals 16 residues. Germline V gene lookup returns CDR1 MNHNS and CDR2 SASEGT. CDR3: CASRTEGTASYNEQFF.

The chain's CDR3 is CASSIAASGWETQYF. The chain employs TRBV19 and TRBJ2-5; TCRdb proposes TRBD2, but this gene call is untestable without DNA. The CDR3 has 15 amino acids. The germline gives CDR1 LNHDA, CDR2 SQIVND (reference sequence).

The chain couples TRBV29-1 to TRBJ2-7; TCRdb picks TRBD1, but there is no DNA to check that call. In germline, CDR1 is SQVTM, CDR2 ANQGSEA. This CDR3 has 12 amino acids. CDR3: CSVTGTAYEQYF.

The chain links TRBV5-1 to TRBJ2-5. Germline CDR1 is SGHRS and CDR2 is YFSETQ. The CDR3 covers 13 residues. The CDR3 loop reads CASSRWDKETQYF.

The gene calls are TRBV18 and TRBJ1-1. CDR3 length: 13 residues. In germline, CDR1 is KGHSH, CDR2 LQKENI. The CDR3 loop reads CASSSTAEAEAFF.

The chain carries TRBV18 and TRBJ1-2. Germline V gene sequence: CDR1 KGHSH, CDR2 LQKENI. CDR3 size: 16 residues. The CDR3 sequence is CASSPSSTGYNYGYTF.

The chain links TRBV14 to TRBJ2-5. The CDR3 sequence is 12 residues long. Germline loops: CDR1 SGHDN, CDR2 FVKESK. This chain's CDR3 is CASRNRQETQYF. Based on the CDR3 plus reference TRBV14 and TRBJ2-5, the full variable domain is EAGVTQFPSHSVIEKGQTVTLRCDPISGHDNLYWYRRVMGKEIKFLLHFVKESKQDESGMPNNRFLAERTGGTYSTLKVQPAELEDSGVYFCASRNRQETQYFGPGTRLLVL.

This chain joins TRBV5-1 and TRBJ2-5; TCRdb indicates TRBD2, and absent DNA this call remains unverified. The CDR3 covers 19 residues. CDR1 SGHRS and CDR2 YFSETQ come from the germline V gene. The CDR3 spells CASSLSRLAGRANQETQYF. The variable domain in full, completed from reference TRBV5-1 and TRBJ2-5, reads KAGVTQTPRYLIKTRGQQVTLSCSPISGHRSVSWYQQTPGQGLQFLFEYFSETQRNKGNFPGRFSGRQFSNSRSEMNVSTLELGDSALYLCASSLSRLAGRANQETQYFGPGTRLLVL.

CDR3: CASSQPGPNTGELFF. The genes are TRBV11-3 and TRBJ2-2; TCRdb calls TRBD1, which cannot be checked without DNA. This CDR3 is built from 15 residues. Germline CDR1 and CDR2: SGHNT and YENEEA.

The chain joins TRBV25-1 to TRBJ2-7; TCRdb designates TRBD1, a call that cannot be tested without DNA. CDR1 is MGHDK, CDR2 SYGVNS, per germline. CDR3 size: 16 residues. CDR3 residues: CASSERDRVGSYEQYF.

This chain uses TRBV20-1 with TRBJ2-1; TCRdb's D call, TRBD1, is unchecked because there is no DNA. This CDR3 has 14 residues. Germline CDR1 and CDR2: DFQATT and SNEGSKA (reference sequence). CDR3 amino acids: CSARISGGVPGQFF.

The chain employs TRBV20-1 and TRBJ2-7; TCRdb proposes TRBD1, but this gene call is untestable without DNA. Germline V gives CDR1 DFQATT, CDR2 SNEGSKA (reference sequence). The CDR3 is 14 amino acids. The CDR3 is CSARGRGLSIEQYF.

CDR3 region: CSATRRGTDYGYTF. The chain recombines TRBV20-1 with TRBJ1-2; TCRdb indicates TRBD1, and absent DNA this call remains unverified. This CDR3 is built from 14 residues. Germline V gives CDR1 DFQATT, CDR2 SNEGSKA (reference sequence).

The chain links TRBV9 to TRBJ1-1; the TCRdb D gene call, TRBD1, has no DNA to confirm it. Germline V lookup: CDR1 SGDLS, CDR2 YYNGEE. This CDR3 spans 12 amino acids. CDR3 residues: CASSVTGSEAFF.

J is TRBJ2-1 and V is TRBV6-2 or TRBV6-3. Germline CDR1 reads MNHEY; CDR2 reads SVGEGT. This CDR3 comprises 16 residues. This CDR3 is CASSYGLGASYNEQFF.

The rearrangement links TRBV5-1 to TRBJ2-2; TCRdb's D call, TRBD1, is unchecked because there is no DNA. The CDR3 is made up of 14 amino acids. The V gene's germline CDR1 is SGHRS and CDR2 YFSETQ. CDR3: CASSLGTQGGELFF.

The chain combines TRBV20-1 with TRBJ2-2; TCRdb proposes TRBD1, but this gene call is untestable without DNA. This CDR3 spans 15 amino acids. Germline lookup yields CDR1 DFQATT and CDR2 SNEGSKA (reference sequence). The CDR3 loop reads CSARSPGQGVRELFF.

The chain recombines TRBV24-1 with TRBJ2-1; as DNA is missing, the TRBD1 call by TCRdb cannot be tested. Germline CDR1 KGHDR, CDR2 SFDVKD. This CDR3 is 12 amino acids long. The CDR3: CATSGRGGEQFF.

This chain uses TRBV7-9 with TRBJ1-4. The germline V gene has CDR1 SEHNR and CDR2 FQNEAQ (reference sequence). This CDR3 is built from 15 residues. Here the CDR3 reads CASSLVMAAAEKLFF.

V and J are TRBV12-3 or TRBV12-4 and TRBJ1-5. CDR3 length: 14 residues. CDR3 residues: CASSSRTRNQPQHF.

This sequence joins TRBV3-1 and TRBJ2-3; the D call from TCRdb, TRBD2, cannot be confirmed without DNA. Germline lookup yields CDR1 LGHDT and CDR2 YNNKEL (reference sequence). The CDR3 sequence is 18 residues long. This CDR3 reads CASSQGQTSGGAMDTQYF.

This sequence joins TRBV29-1 and TRBJ2-7; the D gene TCRdb calls, TRBD1, cannot be checked with no DNA. This CDR3 has 14 residues. The germline gives CDR1 SQVTM, CDR2 ANQGSEA. CDR3: CSAERAGGEGEQYF.

The V gene is TRBV3-1, the J gene TRBJ2-4; no DNA is available, so the TRBD1 call from TCRdb remains unchecked. The CDR3 runs 16 residues. Germline CDR1 LGHDT, CDR2 YNNKEL (reference sequence). The chain's CDR3 is CASSRIGQGAGNIQYF.

The chain joins TRBV5-1 to TRBJ1-2. The CDR3 is made up of 11 amino acids. Germline V CDR1 and CDR2: SGHRS, YFSETQ. The CDR3 loop is CASSSNGGYTF.

V usage is TRBV6-5 and J usage is TRBJ1-5; TCRdb returns TRBD1, unconfirmable since there is no DNA. The CDR3 covers 14 residues. CDR1 is MNHEY, CDR2 SVGAGI, per germline. This chain's CDR3 is CASSRTGVNQPQHF.

The rearrangement links TRBV5-1 to TRBJ2-1; the D call from TCRdb, TRBD1, cannot be confirmed without DNA. The CDR3 has 14 residues. Germline V gene data show CDR1 as SGHRS and CDR2 as YFSETQ. The CDR3 here is CASSIRPGINEQFF.

The rearrangement links TRBV5-1 to TRBJ2-1; there is no DNA to check the TCRdb D call of TRBD2. The CDR3 totals 16 residues. Germline CDR1 is SGHRS and CDR2 is YFSETQ. This chain's CDR3 is CASSLAAGPLYNEQFF.

This rearrangement joins TRBV5-5 to TRBJ2-5; absent DNA, TCRdb's TRBD2 call cannot be checked. This CDR3 is built from 14 residues. Germline loops: CDR1 SGHKS, CDR2 YYEKEE (reference sequence). The CDR3 spells CASSWTTGKSTQYF. The full variable domain, rest sourced from reference TRBV5-5 and TRBJ2-5, is DAGVTQSPTHLIKTRGQQVTLRCSPISGHKSVSWYQQVLGQGPQFIFQYYEKEERGRGNFPDRFSARQFPNYSSELNVNALLLGDSALYLCASSWTTGKSTQYFGPGTRLLVL.